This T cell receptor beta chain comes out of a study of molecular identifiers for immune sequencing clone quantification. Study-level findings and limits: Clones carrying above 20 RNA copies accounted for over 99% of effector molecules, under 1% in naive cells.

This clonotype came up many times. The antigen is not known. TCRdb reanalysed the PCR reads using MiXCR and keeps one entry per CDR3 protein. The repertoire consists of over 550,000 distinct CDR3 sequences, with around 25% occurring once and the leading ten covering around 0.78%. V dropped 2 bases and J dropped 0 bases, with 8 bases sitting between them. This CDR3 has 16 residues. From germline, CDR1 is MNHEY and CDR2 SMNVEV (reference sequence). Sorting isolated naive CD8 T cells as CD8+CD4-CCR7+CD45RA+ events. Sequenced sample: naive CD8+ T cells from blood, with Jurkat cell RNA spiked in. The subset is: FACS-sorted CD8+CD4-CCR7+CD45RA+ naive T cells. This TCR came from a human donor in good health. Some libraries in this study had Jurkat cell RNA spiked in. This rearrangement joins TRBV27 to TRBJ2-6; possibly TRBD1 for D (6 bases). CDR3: CASSLIGGSGANVLTF. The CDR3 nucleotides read TGTGCCAGCAGTTTAATAGGGGGCTCTGGGGCCAACGTCCTGACTTTC.